The rows below give T cell receptor beta chains drawn from one sample of a study of blood T cell repertoires in COVID-19. Generated by immunoSEQ multiplex PCR, the TCRdb table keeps only in-frame clones and is missing some. Of around 300,000 clones in the sample, 88% are singletons; the top ten hold about 3%. Source material: PBMCs or T cells enriched from blood (not recorded which). Receptors originate from a woman in her forties or fifties who had recovered from COVID-19. The conserved cysteine and the conserved F or W are not part of the CDR3 here. Fields, in order: V gene, J gene, CDR3 protein.

V: TRBV24-1; J: TRBJ1-5; CDR3: ATSEGSYSNQPQH
V: TRBV29-1; J: TRBJ1-1; CDR3: SVVQNTEAF
V: TRBV6-2/TRBV6-3; J: TRBJ2-2; CDR3: ASSLNTGELF
V: TRBV27; J: TRBJ1-6; CDR3: ASKNKGVSPLH
V: TRBV5-1; J: TRBJ1-1; CDR3: ASSLRPGQGMSEAF
V: TRBV7-2; J: TRBJ1-5; CDR3: ASSSFLYQPQH
V: TRBV18; J: TRBJ2-7; CDR3: ASSPTRRPSGTHEQY
V: TRBV9; J: TRBJ2-1; CDR3: ASSVRLAPVNEQF
V: TRBV20-1; J: TRBJ1-2; CDR3: SVVRDFYT
V: TRBV7-2; J: TRBJ2-5; CDR3: ASSKFLTSEETQY
V: TRBV4-3; J: TRBJ2-1; CDR3: ASSHQTGLNEQF
V: TRBV9; J: TRBJ2-3; CDR3: ASTKGLAGLPDTQY
V: TRBV7-2; J: TRBJ2-5; CDR3: ASSLDGPVPGTQY
V: TRBV27; J: TRBJ1-4; CDR3: ASSPRWLDGEKLF
V: TRBV18; J: TRBJ1-1; CDR3: ASSSRGQGRVEAF
V: TRBV7-9; J: TRBJ2-7; CDR3: ASSLALAGDLYEQY
V: TRBV29-1; J: TRBJ2-1; CDR3: SVGVGLAGGAEQF
V: TRBV4-1; J: TRBJ2-4; CDR3: ASSRPGTEKNIQY
V: TRBV5-4; J: TRBJ2-3; CDR3: ASSLVLRADTQY
V: TRBV28; J: TRBJ1-2; CDR3: ASSSPAGPRLSYGYT
V: TRBV5-1; J: TRBJ1-2; CDR3: ASSWGQGARYGYT
V: TRBV18; J: TRBJ1-1; CDR3: ASSPGQRNTEAF
V: TRBV27; J: TRBJ1-2; CDR3: ASSPVPPRGYGYT
V: TRBV27; J: TRBJ1-2; CDR3: ASSLFYIDSDTDYGYT
V: TRBV18; J: TRBJ2-5; CDR3: ASSHRLAGAETQY
V: TRBV5-1; J: TRBJ2-5; CDR3: ASSLGQNQETQY
V: TRBV30; J: TRBJ1-1; CDR3: AWRAGTGDTEAF
V: TRBV9; J: TRBJ2-3; CDR3: ASSGKREESTDTQY
V: TRBV18; J: TRBJ2-7; CDR3: ASSTGTGAYEQY
V: TRBV7-3; J: TRBJ2-1; CDR3: ASSLWSGKGYNEQF
V: TRBV19; J: TRBJ2-3; CDR3: ASPGRYTDTQY
V: TRBV12-3/TRBV12-4; J: TRBJ1-3; CDR3: ASGVTGNTIY
V: TRBV3-1/TRBV3-2; J: TRBJ1-3; CDR3: ASSLDRGSGNTIY
V: TRBV3-1/TRBV3-2; J: TRBJ2-3; CDR3: ASSPLAGGPTDTQY
V: TRBV2; J: TRBJ2-2; CDR3: ASGLAPFVTGELF
V: TRBV29-1; J: TRBJ2-1; CDR3: SAAGLASSYNEQF
V: TRBV20-1; J: TRBJ2-4; CDR3: SASGLAPAKNIQY
V: TRBV7-3; J: TRBJ1-1; CDR3: ASSLLGQGLNTEAF
V: TRBV18; J: TRBJ2-2; CDR3: ASSPPSGGRGTGELF
V: TRBV7-9; J: TRBJ2-1; CDR3: ASSLIGTSGYYNEQF
V: TRBV5-5; J: TRBJ2-7; CDR3: ASSDSYSYEQY
V: TRBV7-9; J: TRBJ2-7; CDR3: ASSLYPLSYEQY
V: TRBV19; J: TRBJ2-2; CDR3: ASTRAGTGGNTGELF
V: TRBV1; J: TRBJ2-1; CDR3: TSSRLPAREGNEQF
V: TRBV7-9; J: TRBJ1-1; CDR3: ASSFGSGVAF
V: TRBV6-5; J: TRBJ2-1; CDR3: ASKGLPDNYNEQF
V: TRBV18; J: TRBJ2-3; CDR3: ASHLAGATDTQY
V: TRBV7-2; J: TRBJ1-1; CDR3: ASSRTTNRNTEAF
V: TRBV28; J: TRBJ2-1; CDR3: ASSTRSAWNNEQF
V: TRBV7-9; J: TRBJ1-4; CDR3: ASSFAGSFVEKLF
V: TRBV11-2; J: TRBJ2-1; CDR3: ASSSRLAGGNEQF
V: TRBV28; J: TRBJ1-5; CDR3: ASRDAGFSNQPQH
V: TRBV5-1; J: TRBJ2-7; CDR3: ASSPPAGGPDEQY